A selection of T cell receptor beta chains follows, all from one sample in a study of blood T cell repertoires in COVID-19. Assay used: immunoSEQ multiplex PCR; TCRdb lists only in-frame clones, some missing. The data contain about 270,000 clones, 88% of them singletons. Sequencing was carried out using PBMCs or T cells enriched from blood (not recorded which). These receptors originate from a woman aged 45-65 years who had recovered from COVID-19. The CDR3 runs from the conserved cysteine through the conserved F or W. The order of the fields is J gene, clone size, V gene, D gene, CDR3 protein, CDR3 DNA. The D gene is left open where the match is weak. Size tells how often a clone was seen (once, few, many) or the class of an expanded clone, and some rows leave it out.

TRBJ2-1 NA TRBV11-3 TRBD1 CASSMTKQGNKANEQFF TGTGCCAGCAGCATGACGAAACAGGGGAATAAGGCCAATGAGCAGTTCTTC
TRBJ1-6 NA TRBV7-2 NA CASSLISGTKNSPLHF TGTGCCAGCAGCTTAATTTCAGGGACAAAAAATTCACCCCTCCACTTT
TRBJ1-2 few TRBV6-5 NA CASSTRGGGYTF TGTGCCAGCAGTACCCGGGGGGGTGGCTACACCTTC
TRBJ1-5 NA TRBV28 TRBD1 CASRTGLEQPQHF TGTGCCAGCAGGACAGGGCTTGAACAGCCCCAGCATTTT
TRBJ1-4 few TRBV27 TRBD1 CASSLQGMEEKLFF TGTGCCAGCAGCTTACAGGGGATGGAAGAAAAACTGTTTTTT
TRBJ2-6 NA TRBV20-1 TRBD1 CSASTGGSGANVLTF TGCAGTGCGAGTACAGGGGGCTCTGGGGCCAACGTCCTGACTTTC
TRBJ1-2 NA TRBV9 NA CASSLKVEDTTNGYTF TGTGCCAGCAGCCTAAAGGTAGAGGACACCACCAATGGCTACACCTTC
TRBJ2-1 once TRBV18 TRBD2 CASSPGSGVYNEQFF TGTGCCAGCTCACCGGGAAGCGGGGTATACAATGAGCAGTTCTTC
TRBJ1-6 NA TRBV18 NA CASSPASSYNSPLHF TGTGCCAGCTCACCAGCGAGCTCCTATAATTCACCCCTCCACTTT
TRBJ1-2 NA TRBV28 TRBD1 CASSSQDRAGGYTF TGTGCCAGCAGTTCTCAGGACAGGGCCGGCGGCTACACCTTC
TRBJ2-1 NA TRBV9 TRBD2 CASSVELAGGEQFF TGTGCCAGCAGCGTAGAACTAGCGGGAGGTGAGCAGTTCTTC
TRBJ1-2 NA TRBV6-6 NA CASSRSTGKNYGYTF TGTGCCAGCAGTCGATCTACCGGGAAAAACTATGGCTACACCTTC
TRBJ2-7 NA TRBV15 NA CATSREQEAHEQYF TGTGCCACCAGCAGAGAGCAGGAGGCCCACGAGCAGTACTTC
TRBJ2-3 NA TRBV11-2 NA CASSAPGYTQYF TGTGCCAGCAGCGCGCCGGGTTATACGCAGTATTTT
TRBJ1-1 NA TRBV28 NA CASSPPNGREEAFF TGTGCCAGCAGTCCCCCCAACGGGCGGGAGGAAGCTTTCTTT
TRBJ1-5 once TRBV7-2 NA CASSSDQGSPQHF TGTGCCAGCAGCTCAGATCAGGGCTCACCCCAGCATTTT
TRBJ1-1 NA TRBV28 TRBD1 CASGSGQYNTEAFF TGTGCCAGCGGATCGGGACAGTATAACACTGAAGCTTTCTTT
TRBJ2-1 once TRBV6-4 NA CASSDSRPPQRRAYNEQFF TGTGCCAGCAGTGACTCGAGGCCCCCCCAGCGGAGAGCCTACAATGAGCAGTTCTTC
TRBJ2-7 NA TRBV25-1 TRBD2 CASRFSGSEGYEQYF TGTGCCAGCAGGTTTAGCGGGAGTGAAGGTTACGAGCAGTACTTC
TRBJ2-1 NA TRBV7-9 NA CASKSSYNEQFF TGTGCCAGCAAGAGCTCCTACAATGAGCAGTTCTTC
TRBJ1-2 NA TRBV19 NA CASSDGSYGYTF TGTGCCAGTAGTGACGGGTCCTATGGCTACACCTTC
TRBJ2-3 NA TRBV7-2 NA CASSQSTDTQYF TGTGCCAGCAGCCAAAGCACAGATACGCAGTATTTT
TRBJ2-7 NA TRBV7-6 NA CASSSRLKSYEQYF TGTGCCAGCAGCTCCAGGTTAAAGTCCTACGAGCAGTACTTC
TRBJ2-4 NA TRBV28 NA CASSPTPGFGNIQYF TGTGCCAGCAGTCCAACCCCAGGGTTTGGGAACATTCAGTACTTC
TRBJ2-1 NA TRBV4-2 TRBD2 CASSQGGFNEQFF TGTGCCAGCAGCCAGGGGGGGTTCAATGAGCAGTTCTTC
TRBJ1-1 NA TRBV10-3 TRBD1 CAAGIRTGQGNTEAFF TGTGCCGCCGGAATTCGAACGGGACAGGGGAACACTGAAGCTTTCTTT
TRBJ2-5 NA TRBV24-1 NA CATGDLGGLQETQYF TGTGCCACCGGGGACTTGGGCGGCCTCCAAGAGACCCAGTACTTC
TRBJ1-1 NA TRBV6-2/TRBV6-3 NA CASSYSIGDGPNTEAFF TGTGCCAGCAGTTACTCGATAGGGGATGGGCCGAACACTGAAGCTTTCTTT
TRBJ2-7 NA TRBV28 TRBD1 CASSSGQGYYEQYF TGTGCCAGCAGCTCAGGACAGGGCTACTACGAGCAGTACTTC
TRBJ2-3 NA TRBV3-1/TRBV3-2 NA CASSVLGTSTDTQYF TGTGCCAGCAGCGTGCTAGGGACTAGCACAGATACGCAGTATTTT
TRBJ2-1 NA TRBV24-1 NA CATSDTRPGTTNTEFF TGTGCCACCAGTGATACCCGGCCCGGGACAACTAATACGGAGTTCTTC
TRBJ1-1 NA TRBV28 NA CASTPGYTEAFF TGTGCCAGCACACCAGGGTACACTGAAGCTTTCTTT
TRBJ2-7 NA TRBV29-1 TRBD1 CSILTGAKDEQYF TGCAGCATTCTTACAGGGGCGAAGGACGAGCAGTACTTC
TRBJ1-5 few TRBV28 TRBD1 CASSLGGQNNQPQHF TGTGCCAGCAGTTTAGGGGGACAGAACAATCAGCCCCAGCATTTT
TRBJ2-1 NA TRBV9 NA CASSVSRSAPYNEQFF TGTGCCAGCAGCGTAAGTCGCAGCGCCCCCTACAATGAGCAGTTCTTC
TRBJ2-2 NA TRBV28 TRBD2 CASRQSGRATGELFF TGTGCCAGCAGGCAGAGCGGGAGAGCCACCGGGGAGCTGTTTTTT
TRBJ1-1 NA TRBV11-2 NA CASRRWGQLNTEAFF TGTGCCAGCAGGAGGTGGGGACAATTGAACACTGAAGCTTTCTTT
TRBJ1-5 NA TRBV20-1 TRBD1 CSASGQDNQPQHF TGCAGTGCTAGTGGACAGGATAATCAGCCCCAGCATTTT
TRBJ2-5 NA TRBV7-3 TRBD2 CASSLAGVETQYF TGTGCCAGCAGCTTAGCGGGAGTGGAGACCCAGTACTTC
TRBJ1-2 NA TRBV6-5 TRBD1 CASTAGQGSRTF TGTGCCAGCACGGCGGGACAGGGGTCGCGGACCTTC
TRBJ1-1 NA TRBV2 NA CASCGANTEAFF TGTGCCAGCTGCGGAGCGAACACTGAAGCTTTCTTT
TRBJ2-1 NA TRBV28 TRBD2 CASKLTGTSGGNYNEQFF TGTGCCAGCAAACTTACCGGGACTAGCGGAGGAAACTACAATGAGCAGTTCTTC
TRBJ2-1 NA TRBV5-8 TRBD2 CASSLAAGRPPNEQFF TGTGCCAGCAGCTTGGCAGCCGGGAGGCCCCCCAATGAGCAGTTCTTC
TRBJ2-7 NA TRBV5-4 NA CASSPTTSAYEQYF TGTGCCAGCAGCCCCACGACATCGGCCTACGAGCAGTACTTC
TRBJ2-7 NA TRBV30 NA CAWRRRGGFEQYF TGTGCCTGGAGACGTCGTGGAGGCTTCGAGCAGTACTTC